This T cell receptor beta chain originates from a study of blood T cell repertoires in COVID-19. This table comes from immunoSEQ multiplex PCR, and its TCRdb copy is limited to in-frame clones, with some not included. The sample records about 240,000 clones, 84% being singletons. The CDR3 consists of 13 residues. Looked up from germline, CDR1 is MNHEY and CDR2 is SMNVEV (reference sequence). V lost 6 bases and J lost 1, with 9 bases in between. A remark on this clone: A much larger clone sits a single nucleotide away, making a read error possible. The same CDR3 is also encoded by other DNA sequences in this sample.

What was sequenced was peripheral blood. The TCR originated in a man aged 45-65 years with acute or convalescent COVID-19. The chain has TRBV27 and TRBJ1-1; possible D gene TRBD1, 5 bases. The chain's CDR3 is CASSLTGNTEAFF. CDR3 DNA: TGTGCCAGCAGCTTAACAGGGAACACTGAAGCTTTCTTT.